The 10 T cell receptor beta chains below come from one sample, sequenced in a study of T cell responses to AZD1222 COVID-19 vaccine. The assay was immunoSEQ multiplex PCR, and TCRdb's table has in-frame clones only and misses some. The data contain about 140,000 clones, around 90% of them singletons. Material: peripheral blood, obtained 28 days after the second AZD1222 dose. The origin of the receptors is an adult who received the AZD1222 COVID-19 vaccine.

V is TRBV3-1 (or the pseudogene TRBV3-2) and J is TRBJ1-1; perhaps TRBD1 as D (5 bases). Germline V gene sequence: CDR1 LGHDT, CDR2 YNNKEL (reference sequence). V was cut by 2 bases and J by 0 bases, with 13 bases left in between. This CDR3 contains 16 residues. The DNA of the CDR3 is TGTGCCAGCAGCCAATGGGGGGGTTCGATGAACACTGAAGCTTTCTTT. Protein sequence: CASSQWGGSMNTEAFF.

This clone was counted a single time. CDR3 bases: TGTGCCAGCAGTTTGAGGGGCAGCAAAATGTATAGCAATCAGCCCCAGCATTTT. It yields the protein CASSLRGSKMYSNQPQHF. The chain joins TRBV27 to TRBJ1-5; TRBD1 might be the D (5 bases). The germline V gene encodes CDR1 MNHEY and CDR2 SMNVEV (reference sequence). There are 18 residues in the CDR3. V lost 3 bases, J lost 0 bases, and 18 bases lay in between.

CDR3 DNA sequence: TGTGCCACCAGCATTGGACAGGGGAATTCACCCCTCCACTTT. It translates to CATSIGQGNSPLHF. The chain combines TRBV15 with TRBJ1-6; 9 bases line up with TRBD1. Germline lookup yields CDR1 LNHNV and CDR2 YYDKDF (reference sequence). The CDR3 runs 14 residues. V was pared by 4 bases and J by 7 bases, with 2 bases of the junction left unmatched.

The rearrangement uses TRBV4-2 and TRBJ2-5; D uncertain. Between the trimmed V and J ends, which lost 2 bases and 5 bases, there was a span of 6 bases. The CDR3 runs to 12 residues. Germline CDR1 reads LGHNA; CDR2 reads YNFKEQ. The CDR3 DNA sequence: TGTGCCAGCAGCCAAACGGACGAGACCCAGTACTTC. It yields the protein CASSQTDETQYF.

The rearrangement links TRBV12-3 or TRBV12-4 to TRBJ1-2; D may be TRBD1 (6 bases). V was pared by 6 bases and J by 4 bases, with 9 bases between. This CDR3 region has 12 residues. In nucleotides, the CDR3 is TGTGCCAGCAGCCTACAGGGCTATGGCTACACCTTC. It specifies CASSLQGYGYTF.

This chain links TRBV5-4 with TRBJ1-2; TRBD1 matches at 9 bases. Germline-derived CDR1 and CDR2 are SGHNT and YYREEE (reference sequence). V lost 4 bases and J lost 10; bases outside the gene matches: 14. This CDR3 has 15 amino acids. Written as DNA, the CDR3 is TGTGCCAGCAGCATTAGGACAGGGGAATCCTTGGACTACACCTTC. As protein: CASSIRTGESLDYTF.

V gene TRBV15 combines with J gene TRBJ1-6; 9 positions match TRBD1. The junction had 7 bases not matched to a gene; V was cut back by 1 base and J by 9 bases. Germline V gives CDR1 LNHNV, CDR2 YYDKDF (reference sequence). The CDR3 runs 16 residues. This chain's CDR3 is CATSRARTGDGSPLHF. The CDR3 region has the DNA TGTGCCACCAGCAGAGCTCGGACAGGGGATGGTTCACCCCTCCACTTT.

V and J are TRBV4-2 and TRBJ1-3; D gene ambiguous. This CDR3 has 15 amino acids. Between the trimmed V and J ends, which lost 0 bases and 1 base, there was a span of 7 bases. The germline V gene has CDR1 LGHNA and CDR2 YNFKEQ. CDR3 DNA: TGTGCCAGCAGCCAAGATAGGGCTTCTGGAAACACCATATATTTT. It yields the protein CASSQDRASGNTIYF.

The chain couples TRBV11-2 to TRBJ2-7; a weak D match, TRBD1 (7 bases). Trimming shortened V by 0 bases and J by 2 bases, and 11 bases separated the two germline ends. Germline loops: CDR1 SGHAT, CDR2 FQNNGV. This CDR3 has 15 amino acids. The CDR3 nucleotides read TGTGCCAGCAGCTTAGAAGGCAGGGGGGCCTACGAGCAGTACTTC. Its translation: CASSLEGRGAYEQYF.

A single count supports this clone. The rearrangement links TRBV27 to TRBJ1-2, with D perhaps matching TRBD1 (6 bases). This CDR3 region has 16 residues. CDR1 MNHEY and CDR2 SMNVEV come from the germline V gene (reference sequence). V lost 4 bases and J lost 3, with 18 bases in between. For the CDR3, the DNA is TGTGCCAGCAGTTCTATCTCGGGAAGGGGGGACTATGGCTACACCTTC. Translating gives CASSSISGRGDYGYTF.